Listed here are 20 T cell receptor beta chains from one sample, sequenced in a study of blood T cell repertoires in COVID-19. TCRdb's copy holds only in-frame clones and misses some; the assay was immunoSEQ multiplex PCR. The data show approximately 250,000 clones, around nine tenths seen once. Specimen: PBMCs or T cells enriched from blood (not recorded which). All receptors derive from a woman aged 40-49 years who had been exposed to COVID-19.

This clone has a single count. This chain joins TRBV6-5 and TRBJ2-1; D is undetermined. Germline CDR1 reads MNHEY; CDR2 reads SVGAGI. This CDR3 spans 14 amino acids. V was clipped by 2 bases and J by 0 bases, with 5 bases between them. This CDR3 is CASSYVSSYNEQFF. CDR3 bases: TGTGCCAGCAGTTACGTCAGCTCCTACAATGAGCAGTTCTTC.

The chain combines TRBV2 with TRBJ2-3; TRBD1 agrees at 9 bases. The CDR3 spans 14 residues. Germline values: CDR1 SNHLY, CDR2 FYNNEI. J lost 5 bases, V lost 6 bases, and 6 bases had no gene match. CDR3 amino acids: CASSRTGVIDTQYF. The CDR3 DNA reads TGTGCCAGCAGCCGGACAGGGGTGATAGATACGCAGTATTTT. The variable domain in full, with the rest retrieved from reference TRBV2 and TRBJ2-3, is EPEVTQTPSHQVTQMGQEVILRCVPISNHLYFYWYRQILGQKVEFLVSFYNNEISEKSEIFDDQFSVERPDGSNFTLKIRSTKLEDSAMYFCASSRTGVIDTQYFGPGTRLTVL.

V gene TRBV6-1 combines with J gene TRBJ1-2; 7 nucleotides line up with TRBD1. CDR3 length: 16 residues. The germline CDR1 and CDR2 sequences are MNHNS and SASEGT. V was pared by 4 bases and J by 5 bases, with 13 bases of the junction left unmatched. CDR3 sequence: CASSGYLQTGPYGYTF. The CDR3 DNA is TGTGCCAGCAGTGGTTACCTCCAGACAGGGCCTTATGGCTACACCTTC.

This clone has more than one count but fewer than ten. CDR3 coding DNA: TGTGCCATCAGGAGAGGCGGTACCCAGTGGAATGAGCAGTTCTTC. Translating gives CAIRRGGTQWNEQFF. The rearrangement links TRBV10-3 to TRBJ2-1, with unresolved D. The germline CDR1 and CDR2 sequences are ENHRY and SYGVKD. Trimming took off 6 bases at V and 7 bases at J, with 19 bases between the two ends. The CDR3 covers 15 residues.

This clone was seen only once. This sequence joins TRBV7-9 and TRBJ1-1; D is undetermined. The CDR3 covers 14 residues. CDR1 is SEHNR and CDR2 is FQNEAQ in the germline V gene (reference sequence). V lost 1 base to trimming and J lost 6 bases, with 12 bases between them. CDR3 loop: CASSLVGILAEAFF. Here the CDR3 DNA reads TGTGCCAGCAGCTTAGTCGGGATTCTGGCTGAAGCTTTCTTT.

J is TRBJ2-1 and V is TRBV15; 10 positions agree with TRBD2. The germline V gene encodes CDR1 LNHNV and CDR2 YYDKDF (reference sequence). The CDR3 length is 14 residues. After removal of 5 bases from V and 7 bases from J, the junction contained 5 bases not matched to a gene. The CDR3 sequence is CATSSSGRANEQFF. For the CDR3, the DNA is TGTGCCACCAGCTCCAGCGGGAGGGCGAATGAGCAGTTCTTC.

This clone has ten or more counts. The gene calls are TRBV9 and TRBJ1-6; 7 bases are shared with TRBD1. V was clipped by 2 bases and J by 5 bases; unmatched bases: 7. The CDR3 length is 16 residues. The V gene's germline CDR1 is SGDLS and CDR2 YYNGEE. CDR3 loop: CASSVQGGTNNSPLHF. The CDR3 nucleotides are TGTGCCAGCAGCGTCCAGGGGGGAACAAATAATTCACCCCTCCACTTT.

This chain connects TRBV3-1 (or the pseudogene TRBV3-2) to TRBJ2-3; tentative D call: TRBD2 (5 bases). The CDR3 is 12 amino acids. Germline lookup yields CDR1 LGHDT and CDR2 YNNKEL (reference sequence). Trimming removed 4 bases from V and 5 bases from J, with 7 bases in between. CDR3 DNA: TGTGCCAGCAGCCGGACTGAAGATACGCAGTATTTT. Residues: CASSRTEDTQYF.

The V call is TRBV7-3, the J call TRBJ1-1; tentative D call: TRBD1 (6 bases). CDR1 and CDR2 (germline): SGHTA, FQGTGA. V lost 3 bases and J lost 4, with 12 bases in between. The CDR3 has 14 residues. This CDR3 reads CASSLGSGATEAFF. As DNA, the CDR3 is TGTGCCAGCAGCTTGGGGTCAGGGGCCACTGAAGCTTTCTTT.

The chain is built from TRBV7-5 and TRBJ2-1; TRBD2, the table's D call, was not compared with the DNA. TRBV7-5 is flagged as a pseudogene. This CDR3 contains 15 residues. In DNA, the CDR3 is TGTGCCAGAAGCTTCGGGGGGTCCTCCTACAATGAGCAGTTCTTC. This encodes CARSFGGSSYNEQFF.

The V gene is TRBV12-3 or TRBV12-4, the J gene TRBJ1-2; tentatively, D is TRBD1 (6 bases). This CDR3 has 13 amino acids. V shed 2 bases and J shed 12 bases, with 16 bases lying between them. The CDR3 nucleotides are TGTGCCAGCAGTTTAAGTGACAAGGGGGACCACACCTTC. As protein: CASSLSDKGDHTF.

The V and J genes are TRBV4-1 and TRBJ2-1; 7 bases agree with TRBD2. CDR3 length: 13 amino acids. Germline V gene lookup returns CDR1 MGHRA and CDR2 YSYEKL. V was clipped by 0 bases and J by 12 bases; unmatched bases: 5. CDR3 bases: TGCGCCAGCAGCCAAGATCGGGGGAGGGGGCAGTTCTTC. Its protein product is CASSQDRGRGQFF.

This clone appeared once. The V call is TRBV4-1, the J call TRBJ1-1, with a possible D match to TRBD1 (5 bases). The CDR3 is 13 amino acids. Trimming took off 4 bases at V and 4 bases at J, with 10 bases between the two ends. The germline CDR1 and CDR2 sequences are MGHRA and YSYEKL. Here the CDR3 DNA reads TGCGCCAGCAGCCTGGGGCACCGCACTGAAGCTTTCTTT. Amino acid sequence: CASSLGHRTEAFF.

This clone was seen once. V usage is TRBV28 and J usage is TRBJ1-1; D is unresolved. Germline loops: CDR1 MDHEN, CDR2 SYDVKM. The V gene lost 2 bases and the J gene lost 9 bases, with 13 bases spanning the gap. The CDR3 loop spans 13 amino acids. Here the CDR3 reads CASSLIDRGKAFF. The DNA of the CDR3 is TGTGCCAGCAGTTTAATCGATCGGGGTAAAGCTTTCTTT. Using reference TRBV28 and TRBJ1-1 for the parts outside the CDR3, the full variable domain is DVKVTQSSRYLVKRTGEKVFLECVQDMDHENMFWYRQDPGLGLRLIYFSYDVKMKEKGDIPEGYSVSREKKERFSLILESASTNQTSMYLCASSLIDRGKAFFGQGTRLTVV.

CDR3 amino acids: CASREQGKRGGYTF. The CDR3 nucleotides are TGTGCCAGCCGGGAACAGGGGAAAAGAGGTGGCTACACCTTC. This chain uses TRBV2 with TRBJ1-2; 7 bases line up with TRBD1. CDR1 is SNHLY, CDR2 FYNNEI, per germline. Losses at the gene ends were 8 bases for V and 7 bases for J; bases not matched to a gene: 13. This CDR3 has 14 residues.

The rearrangement links TRBV10-2 to TRBJ1-5, with a weak D call TRBD1 (6 bases). V shed 6 bases and J shed 6 bases, with 15 bases lying between them. CDR3 length: 14 residues. In germline, CDR1 is WSHSY, CDR2 SAAADI. DNA for the CDR3: TGCGCCAGCAGAGCTACCCCACAGGGTCAGCCCCAGCATTTT. Translating it yields CASRATPQGQPQHF.

For the CDR3, the DNA is TGCGCCAGCAGTGAAGTGGGGGGTCAGCCCCAGCATTTT. Translation: CASSEVGGQPQHF. The chain joins TRBV10-2 to TRBJ1-5, with D possibly TRBD1 on 5 matching bases. The CDR3 sequence is 13 residues long. Trimming cost V 3 bases and J 6 bases, with 9 bases left between them. Germline V gene lookup returns CDR1 WSHSY and CDR2 SAAADI.

The chain is built from TRBV4-1 and TRBJ1-2; TRBD1 matches 7 bases. Germline trimming cut 1 base from V and 5 bases from J; bases unmatched to any gene: 7. The CDR3 is 15 amino acids. The germline gives CDR1 MGHRA, CDR2 YSYEKL. The CDR3: CASSQVPGQAYGYTF. CDR3 coding DNA: TGCGCCAGCAGCCAAGTTCCAGGACAGGCTTATGGCTACACCTTC.

The sample holds a few counts of this clone. V is TRBV7-9 and J is TRBJ1-6; 7 bases fit TRBD1. In germline, CDR1 is SEHNR, CDR2 FQNEAQ (reference sequence). With V trimmed by 2 bases and J by 9 bases, 7 bases remained unmatched. This CDR3 has 15 amino acids. CDR3 nucleotide sequence: TGTGCCAGCAGCTTATTGACCGCAGGGGGTTCACCCCTCCACTTT. It yields the protein CASSLLTAGGSPLHF.

The V gene is TRBV6-4, the J gene TRBJ1-3; D is perhaps TRBD1 (5 bases). V was pared by 6 bases and J by 8 bases, with 14 bases between. This CDR3 is 13 amino acids long. Germline CDR1 and CDR2: MRHNA and SNTAGT. CDR3 coding DNA: TGTGCCAGCAGACAGGCTAGGAGTGACACCATATATTTT. Its protein is CASRQARSDTIYF.